This T cell receptor (beta chain) was retrieved from a study of T-cell memory formation after mild COVID-19. Study results and limitations: There were some responding clones in pre-infection memory, which suggested that cross-reactive memory had joined.

In its sample, this clonotype was seen a few times. Its antigen is currently unknown. A single record per CDR3 protein comes from TCRdb applying MiXCR to the 5' RACE reads. The table shows approximately 180,000 distinct CDR3 sequences, with approximately 16% occurring only once. Sequencing was carried out using PBMCs or a T cell subset sorted from them (not recorded which). This clonotype originated in an adult woman who had mild COVID-19 (a few samples of this study predate the infection). Cell type and time point are not known.

The CDR3 spells CASSSTRDSYEQYF. The CDR3 coding sequence is TGTGCCAGCTCGTCTACCCGGGACTCCTACGAGCAGTACTTC. V gene TRBV18 combines with J gene TRBJ2-7; TRBD2 is a possible D gene (5 bases). The germline gives CDR1 KGHSH, CDR2 LQKENI. The CDR3 sequence is 14 residues long. Between the trimmed V and J ends, which lost 6 bases and 0 bases, there was a span of 12 bases.